This entry lists 8 T cell receptor beta chains sequenced from one sample in a study of T cell repertoires in cytomegalovirus infection. Each CDR3 protein gets one entry after TCRdb re-called the reads with MiXCR. The sample holds some 390,000 distinct CDR3 sequences; around 18% are singletons and the top ten take around 9.3%. Sequenced material: PBMCs. Every receptor here comes from a human donor in good health (CMV status not recorded). Some clones in this sample may be carry-over from other donors' samples.

CDR3 amino acids: CASSLGKADTQYF. In DNA form, the CDR3 reads TGTGCCAGCAGCTTAGGAAAGGCAGATACGCAGTATTTT. The chain combines TRBV11-2 with TRBJ2-3; D is unresolved. The CDR3 sequence is 13 residues long. Germline V gene data show CDR1 as SGHAT and CDR2 as FQNNGV. Between the trimmed V and J ends, which lost 1 base and 4 bases, there was a span of 6 bases.

The V call is TRBV20-1, the J call TRBJ1-6; D remains unclear. Trimming took off 7 bases at V and 10 bases at J, with 20 bases between the two ends. The germline V gene has CDR1 DFQATT and CDR2 SNEGSKA (reference sequence). This CDR3 contains 14 residues. This chain's CDR3 is CSDRDWQVESPLHF. For the CDR3, the DNA is TGCAGTGACAGAGATTGGCAGGTTGAATCACCCCTCCACTTT.

This clonotype was counted a few times. The V gene is TRBV12-5, the J gene TRBJ1-4, with D unclear. The germline V gene has CDR1 LGHNT and CDR2 FRNRAP. The V end was cut by 3 bases, the J end by 8 bases, with 13 bases between. The CDR3 totals 14 residues. The CDR3 nucleotides are TGTGCTAGTGGTTTATTGCCCGTCAGCGAAAAACTGTTTTTT. This translates into CASGLLPVSEKLFF. The variable domain in full, with the rest retrieved from reference TRBV12-5 and TRBJ1-4, is DARVTQTPRHKVTEMGQEVTMRCQPILGHNTVFWYRQTMMQGLELLAYFRNRAPLDDSGMPKDRFSAEMPDATLATLKIQPSEPRDSAVYFCASGLLPVSEKLFFGSGTQLSVL.

Remarks on this clonotype: As the CDR3 is not closed by the conserved phenylalanine or tryptophan, this likely results from a read error. The CDR3 DNA reads as TGTGCCAGCAGCTCCGGGACAGTCCTACAGGAGACCCAGTACTAC. It specifies CASSSGTVLQETQYY. This chain links TRBV11-2 with TRBJ2-5; 7 bases agree with TRBD1. J lost 5 bases, V lost 4 bases, and 10 bases had no gene match. Germline-derived CDR1 and CDR2 are SGHAT and FQNNGV. The length of the CDR3 is 15 residues.

This clonotype has just a few counts. The chain combines TRBV6-6 with TRBJ2-7; 12 nucleotides align to TRBD2. V lost 0 bases to trimming and J lost 2 bases; unmatched junction nucleotides: 8. Germline V lookup: CDR1 MNHNY, CDR2 SVGAGI (reference sequence). There are 18 residues in the CDR3. CDR3 loop: CASSYSSRLAGDPYEQYF. In DNA form, the CDR3 reads TGTGCCAGCAGTTACTCGTCGAGACTAGCGGGGGACCCCTACGAGCAGTACTTC.

This clonotype was picked up a small number of times. The rearrangement joins TRBV6-1 to TRBJ1-2; the D is unclear. CDR3 size: 17 residues. Germline CDR1 MNHNS, CDR2 SASEGT. Deletions cut 6 bases from V and 0 bases from J, with 20 bases between. In nucleotides, the CDR3 is TGTGCCAGCAGATCGGTTGGTGACACCAAAGCTAACTATGGCTACACCTTC. Protein: CASRSVGDTKANYGYTF.

This clonotype was counted at least ten times. The chain is built from TRBV20-1 and TRBJ2-5, with 7 bases fitting TRBD1. Germline-derived CDR1 and CDR2 are DFQATT and SNEGSKA (reference sequence). The CDR3 totals 14 residues. J lost 2 bases, V lost 4 bases, and 7 bases had no gene match. The CDR3 is CSATPTGDQETQYF. For the CDR3, the DNA is TGCAGTGCTACGCCAACAGGGGATCAAGAGACCCAGTACTTC.

This clonotype was seen only a few times. The CDR3 region has the DNA TGTGCCAGCAGTTTAGTTGGACAGGGCAATGAGCAGTTCTTC. This codes for CASSLVGQGNEQFF. The chain has TRBV12-3 or TRBV12-4 and TRBJ2-1; 8 bases align to TRBD1. This CDR3 is 14 amino acids long. The junction had 2 bases not matched to a gene; V was cut back by 1 base and J by 6 bases.